Shown below are 26 T cell receptor beta chains from a single sample sequenced in a study of blood T cell repertoires in COVID-19. This table comes from immunoSEQ multiplex PCR, and its TCRdb copy is limited to in-frame clones, with some not included. The sample contains approximately 120,000 clones, more than 75% of which appear only once. Sequenced material: peripheral blood. The receptor source for this set is a woman aged 45-59 years who had recovered from COVID-19.

This chain uses TRBV15 with TRBJ2-2; weak D call: TRBD1 (6 bases). CDR1 and CDR2 from the germline V gene are LNHNV and YYDKDF (reference sequence). V was shortened by 0 bases and J by 2 bases, with 10 bases between the two germline ends. The CDR3 spans 16 residues. The CDR3 loop is CATSRDRQVNTGELFF. The CDR3 DNA reads TGTGCCACCAGCAGAGACAGACAGGTTAACACCGGGGAGCTGTTTTTT.

This chain joins TRBV3-1 (or the pseudogene TRBV3-2) and TRBJ1-2; 9 positions agree with TRBD1. The CDR3 is 13 amino acids. V lost 3 bases, J lost 8 bases, and 4 bases stayed unmatched. CDR1 and CDR2 from the germline V gene are LGHDT and YNNKEL (reference sequence). The CDR3 sequence: CASSQRDREGYTF. In DNA, the CDR3 is TGTGCCAGCAGCCAGCGGGACAGGGAGGGCTACACCTTC.

V usage is TRBV7-2 and J usage is TRBJ1-3; possibly TRBD1 for D (6 bases). The CDR3 sequence is 13 residues long. Germline CDR1 is SGHTA and CDR2 is FQGNSA. Trimming shortened V by 4 bases and J by 4 bases, and 8 bases separated the two germline ends. In nucleotides, the CDR3 is TGTGCCAGCAGCTGGGGGCAAGGAAACACCATATATTTT. Translated: CASSWGQGNTIYF.

The chain recombines TRBV21-1 with TRBJ2-7; the table's D call TRBD2 went unverified against the DNA. TRBV21-1 is tagged as a pseudogene. The CDR3 consists of 19 residues. CDR3 DNA sequence: TGTGCCAGCCTCGGGAGAGGTCTTATGTGGGAGAGGGTGGGCTACGAGCAGTACTTC. Translated: CASLGRGLMWERVGYEQYF.

The chain's CDR3 is CASSLGTAIASYEQYF. Here the CDR3 DNA reads TGTGCCAGCAGCTTAGGGACAGCAATAGCTTCCTACGAGCAGTACTTC. The chain employs TRBV7-2 and TRBJ2-7, with a tentative D call TRBD1 (6 bases). The length of the CDR3 is 16 residues. The V end lost 1 base, the J end lost 1 base, and 14 bases lay between the germline ends. The germline V gene encodes CDR1 SGHTA and CDR2 FQGNSA. The variable domain in full, completed from reference TRBV7-2 and TRBJ2-7, reads GAGVSQSPSNKVTEKGKDVELRCDPISGHTALYWYRQSLGQGLEFLIYFQGNSAPDKSGLPSDRFSAERTGGSVSTLTIQRTQQEDSAVYLCASSLGTAIASYEQYFGPGTRLTVT.

V gene TRBV5-4 combines with J gene TRBJ2-5; 11 bases map to TRBD2. With V trimmed by 2 bases and J by 4 bases, 7 bases remained unmatched. Germline assignment: CDR1 SGHNT and CDR2 YYREEE (reference sequence). The CDR3 contains 16 residues. The CDR3 protein is CASSLNAGTSGETQYF. CDR3 nucleotides: TGTGCCAGCAGCTTAAACGCCGGGACTAGCGGAGAGACCCAGTACTTC. Supplemented by reference TRBV5-4 and TRBJ2-5, the full variable domain reads ETGVTQSPTHLIKTRGQQVTLRCSSQSGHNTVSWYQQALGQGPQFIFQYYREEENGRGNFPPRFSGLQFPNYSSELNVNALELDDSALYLCASSLNAGTSGETQYFGPGTRLLVL.

The rearrangement links TRBV19 to TRBJ1-5; 7 nucleotides match TRBD1. Unmatched junction bases numbered 14, after V lost 3 bases and J lost 9 bases. This CDR3 has 16 amino acids. Germline assignment: CDR1 LNHDA and CDR2 SQIVND (reference sequence). CDR3 nucleotides: TGTGCCAGTAGTATGCAGGGGGTAAACGAGCGAGCGCCCCAGCATTTT. Its translation is CASSMQGVNERAPQHF. Supplemented by reference TRBV19 and TRBJ1-5, the full variable domain reads DGGITQSPKYLFRKEGQNVTLSCEQNLNHDAMYWYRQDPGQGLRLIYYSQIVNDFQKGDIAEGYSVSREKKESFPLTVTSAQKNPTAFYLCASSMQGVNERAPQHFGDGTRLSIL.

The rearrangement uses TRBV10-3 and TRBJ1-2; 9 bases match TRBD1. The CDR3 totals 13 residues. CDR1 is ENHRY, CDR2 SYGVKD, per germline. With V trimmed by 6 bases and J by 7 bases, 6 bases remained unmatched. This chain's CDR3 is CAISVQGAGGYTF. In DNA form, the CDR3 reads TGTGCCATCAGCGTACAGGGGGCGGGTGGCTACACCTTC.

The rearrangement joins TRBV27 to TRBJ1-5, with 8 bases identical to TRBD1. This CDR3 is 15 amino acids long. Per the germline V gene, CDR1 is MNHEY and CDR2 is SMNVEV (reference sequence). V was pared by 6 bases and J by 0 bases, with 4 bases of the junction left unmatched. As DNA, the CDR3 is TGTGCCAGCAGAGGGACAGGCTATAGCAATCAGCCCCAGCATTTT. This gives the protein CASRGTGYSNQPQHF.

DNA of the CDR3: TGTGCCAGTAGCTCAGGGTATTATGGCTACACCTTC. It specifies CASSSGYYGYTF. J is TRBJ1-2 and V is TRBV19; maybe TRBD1 (5 bases). The CDR3 runs to 12 residues. Trimming shortened V by 6 bases and J by 5 bases, and 10 bases separated the two germline ends. Germline CDR1 is LNHDA and CDR2 is SQIVND (reference sequence). Supplemented by reference TRBV19 and TRBJ1-2, the full variable domain reads DGGITQSPKYLFRKEGQNVTLSCEQNLNHDAMYWYRQDPGQGLRLIYYSQIVNDFQKGDIAEGYSVSREKKESFPLTVTSAQKNPTAFYLCASSSGYYGYTFGSGTRLTVV.

The chain recombines TRBV6-1 with TRBJ1-2; 7 bases align to TRBD1. The CDR3 extends over 15 amino acids. Germline V gives CDR1 MNHNS, CDR2 SASEGT. The trim removed 3 bases at V and 4 bases at J, leaving 8 bases unmatched. The CDR3, as DNA: TGTGCCAGCAGTGATAGAAAGGGGGCCCGCTATGGCTACACCTTC. As protein: CASSDRKGARYGYTF.

This clone showed up just a few times. The chain's CDR3 is CSVARDSSGKLYF. The CDR3 bases are TGCAGCGTTGCGAGGGACAGCTCTGGAAAGTTATATTTT. The chain combines TRBV29-1 with TRBJ1-3; 7 bases line up with TRBD1. The CDR3 contains 13 residues. Germline values: CDR1 SQVTM, CDR2 ANQGSEA. Unmatched junction bases numbered 14, after V lost 4 bases and J lost 14 bases.

J is TRBJ1-1 and V is TRBV18; 8 nucleotides match TRBD1. CDR1 KGHSH and CDR2 LQKENI come from the germline V gene. V dropped 3 bases and J dropped 0; count of bases not matched to a gene: 3. This CDR3 has 15 residues. CDR3 amino acids: CASSPRTGMNTEAFF. DNA of the CDR3: TGTGCCAGCTCACCCCGGACAGGGATGAACACTGAAGCTTTCTTT.

The genes are TRBV4-1 and TRBJ2-2, with D perhaps matching TRBD2 (6 bases). Trimming removed 8 bases from V and 7 bases from J, with 23 bases in between. The CDR3 runs 16 residues. Germline loops: CDR1 MGHRA, CDR2 YSYEKL. CDR3 in amino acids: CASRLGGLRQGGELFF. CDR3 in DNA: TGCGCCAGCCGGCTTGGGGGGTTGCGTCAGGGCGGGGAGCTGTTTTTT.

V usage is TRBV7-8 and J usage is TRBJ1-4; perhaps TRBD1 as D (5 bases). The CDR3 spans 15 residues. Trimming removed 2 bases from V and 4 bases from J, with 11 bases in between. CDR1 SGHVS and CDR2 FQNEAQ come from the germline V gene. The CDR3 loop is CASSLRTGVNEKLFF. CDR3 nucleotides: TGTGCCAGCAGCTTAAGAACAGGCGTTAATGAAAAACTGTTTTTT.

J is TRBJ2-1 and V is TRBV11-2; 7 bases line up with TRBD2. Per germline, CDR1 SGHAT and CDR2 FQNNGV. The V gene end was trimmed by 5 bases and the J gene end by 4 bases; junction bases not matched to a gene: 2. CDR3 length equals 13 residues. The CDR3 DNA reads as TGTGCCAGCAGCCGGGGGGTATACAATGAGCAGTTCTTC. The encoded protein is CASSRGVYNEQFF.

In its sample, this clone was seen a few times. V is TRBV5-1 and J is TRBJ2-3; D is ambiguous. The CDR3 spans 13 residues. Per germline, CDR1 SGHRS and CDR2 YFSETQ. Trimming cost V 3 bases and J 4 bases, with 9 bases left between them. The CDR3 spells CASSSVPSDTQYF. CDR3 sequence (DNA): TGCGCCAGCAGCTCAGTCCCTTCAGATACGCAGTATTTT.

The chain combines TRBV27 with TRBJ1-1; 10 bases align to TRBD1. V trimming: 9 bases; J trimming: 3 bases; junction bases outside the gene matches: 13. Per the germline V gene, CDR1 is MNHEY and CDR2 is SMNVEV (reference sequence). The length of the CDR3 is 16 residues. The CDR3 DNA reads as TGTGCCAGAGGGATTCTTTTCGGGACAGGGGACACTGAAGCTTTCTTT. Its protein is CARGILFGTGDTEAFF.

The chain employs TRBV27 and TRBJ2-1; TRBD2 matches at 12 bases. The V and J ends lost 0 bases and 8 bases, in that order; junction bases with no gene match: 8. The germline V gene has CDR1 MNHEY and CDR2 SMNVEV (reference sequence). This CDR3 has 17 residues. The DNA of the CDR3 is TGTGCCAGCAGTTTATCGAAGACTAGCGGGAGTCTCGATGAGCAGTTCTTC. Translated, it gives CASSLSKTSGSLDEQFF.

V gene TRBV6-5 combines with J gene TRBJ2-1; 10 nucleotides agree with TRBD2. This CDR3 spans 15 amino acids. The J segment lost 3 bases and the V segment lost 6 bases, leaving 5 bases of the junction unmatched. The germline V gene encodes CDR1 MNHEY and CDR2 SVGAGI. Here the CDR3 reads CASRRTSGLYNEQFF. The DNA for the CDR3 is TGTGCCAGCAGAAGGACTAGCGGCCTCTACAATGAGCAGTTCTTC.

The rearrangement joins TRBV5-6 to TRBJ2-5, with D perhaps TRBD1 (6 bases). The length of the CDR3 is 14 residues. Trimming shortened V by 4 bases and J by 2 bases, and 12 bases separated the two germline ends. Looked up from germline, CDR1 is SGHDT and CDR2 is YYEEEE. In DNA, the CDR3 is TGTGCCAGCAGCGAGCAGGGGTCTCAAGAGACCCAGTACTTC. Encoded protein: CASSEQGSQETQYF. Complete variable domain (other parts from reference TRBV5-6 and TRBJ2-5): DAGVTQSPTHLIKTRGQQVTLRCSPKSGHDTVSWYQQALGQGPQFIFQYYEEEERQRGNFPDRFSGHQFPNYSSELNVNALLLGDSALYLCASSEQGSQETQYFGPGTRLLVL.

This clone has ten or more counts. The chain carries TRBV24-1 and TRBJ2-6; a possible D gene is TRBD1 (6 bases). The CDR3 length is 18 residues. Germline loops: CDR1 KGHDR, CDR2 SFDVKD. V lost 2 bases, J lost 4 bases, and 17 bases lay in between. The CDR3 nucleotides read TGTGCCACCAGTGATTCTCGGACAGACATTCTGGGGGCCAACGTCCTGACTTTC. Amino acids: CATSDSRTDILGANVLTF.

This clone showed up just once. The J gene is TRBJ2-5, the V gene TRBV11-1, with TRBD1 matching over 7 bases. The ends lost 4 bases at V and 0 bases at J; junction bases unmatched: 2. Germline-derived CDR1 and CDR2 are SGHAT and FQDESV (reference sequence). There are 14 residues in the CDR3. The CDR3 coding sequence is TGTGCCAGCAGCTCGGACAGGTACCAAGAGACCCAGTACTTC. Translated, it gives CASSSDRYQETQYF. Filled out from reference TRBV11-1 and TRBJ2-5, the complete variable domain reads EAEVAQSPRYKITEKSQAVAFWCDPISGHATLYWYRQILGQGPELLVQFQDESVVDDSQLPKDRFSAERLKGVDSTLKIQPAELGDSAMYLCASSSDRYQETQYFGPGTRLLVL.

The gene calls are TRBV4-1 and TRBJ2-1; 8 nucleotides match TRBD2. The CDR3 totals 16 residues. The J segment lost 6 bases and the V segment lost 4 bases, leaving 11 bases of the junction unmatched. The germline CDR1 and CDR2 sequences are MGHRA and YSYEKL. The CDR3 here is CASSPIWGSGVNEQFF. The CDR3 DNA is TGCGCCAGCAGCCCCATTTGGGGTAGCGGGGTCAATGAGCAGTTCTTC.

The rearrangement uses TRBV5-4 and TRBJ1-1; D uncertain. The CDR3 runs 15 residues. V was clipped by 4 bases and J by 0 bases, with 13 bases between them. CDR1 is SGHNT, CDR2 YYREEE, per germline (reference sequence). For the CDR3, the DNA is TGTGCCAGCAGCCGGGTAGGCGGGCTGAACACTGAAGCTTTCTTT. Its protein is CASSRVGGLNTEAFF.

The chain joins TRBV19 to TRBJ2-1, with 9 bases that match TRBD1. With 4 bases clipped from V and 6 bases from J, the junction kept 10 bases outside the gene matches. This CDR3 contains 16 residues. CDR1 and CDR2 from the germline V gene are LNHDA and SQIVND (reference sequence). The chain's CDR3 is CASSRGTGSPANEQFF. In nucleotides, the CDR3 is TGTGCCAGTAGTAGAGGGACAGGGAGTCCGGCCAATGAGCAGTTCTTC.